The 14 T cell receptor beta chains presented below share a single source sample, sequenced in a study of blood T cell repertoires in COVID-19. The data were produced by immunoSEQ multiplex PCR, yet TCRdb's version contains in-frame clones alone and is incomplete. This table has roughly 380,000 clones, about 91% appearing once. Specimen: peripheral blood. The receptors stem from a woman between 40 and 55 years old with COVID-19, enrolled during active disease.

The rearrangement joins TRBV19 to TRBJ2-2; 8 bases fit TRBD1. This CDR3 region has 14 residues. The J segment lost 6 bases and the V segment lost 7 bases, leaving 7 bases of the junction unmatched. CDR1 is LNHDA, CDR2 SQIVND, per germline (reference sequence). The CDR3 coding sequence is TGTGCCAGTATGGCAGGGGGCGTCGCCGGGGAGCTGTTTTTT. Translation gives CASMAGGVAGELFF.

The chain couples TRBV5-1 to TRBJ1-1; maybe TRBD1 (5 bases). Per the germline V gene, CDR1 is SGHRS and CDR2 is YFSETQ. Trimming removed 2 bases from V and 4 bases from J, with 9 bases in between. This CDR3 has 13 amino acids. Here the CDR3 DNA reads TGCGCCAGCAGCTTCCTACAGGCCACTGAAGCTTTCTTT. Amino acids: CASSFLQATEAFF.

V usage is TRBV4-3 and J usage is TRBJ2-1; TRBD1 aligns across 8 bases. This CDR3 has 15 amino acids. V trimming: 1 base; J trimming: 6 bases; junction bases outside the gene matches: 5. Germline CDR1 is LGHNA and CDR2 is YSLEER. The CDR3 DNA sequence: TGCGCCAGCAGCCAAGGACAGGGGACGGGCAATGAGCAGTTCTTC. Encoded protein: CASSQGQGTGNEQFF.

V usage is TRBV6-2 or TRBV6-3 and J usage is TRBJ2-7; 10 nucleotides align to TRBD2. The CDR3 sequence is 18 residues long. CDR1 MNHEY and CDR2 SVGEGT come from the germline V gene. V trimming: 0 bases; J trimming: 0 bases; junction bases outside the gene matches: 8. The CDR3 DNA is TGTGCCAGCAGTTACTCACCCGGACTAGCGGAGAACTCCTACGAGCAGTACTTC. It specifies CASSYSPGLAENSYEQYF.

J is TRBJ1-2 and V is TRBV7-9; no reliable D call. This CDR3 has 18 amino acids. Trimming stripped 5 bases from V and 0 bases from J, with 22 bases between. From germline, CDR1 is SEHNR and CDR2 FQNEAQ (reference sequence). The CDR3 is CASSPEKALTDSNYGYTF. CDR3 sequence (DNA): TGTGCCAGCAGCCCCGAAAAGGCCCTGACTGACTCTAACTATGGCTACACCTTC.

This clone was counted once. This chain uses TRBV7-9 with TRBJ1-1; 10 nucleotides agree with TRBD1. This CDR3 spans 17 amino acids. The germline V gene has CDR1 SEHNR and CDR2 FQNEAQ (reference sequence). J lost 1 base, V lost 1 base, and 6 bases had no gene match. The CDR3 bases are TGTGCCAGCAGCTTAGGGGGGACAGGGGTGACGAACACTGAAGCTTTCTTT. This translates into CASSLGGTGVTNTEAFF.

V is TRBV30 and J is TRBJ2-1; no firm D call. V was cut by 3 bases and J by 2 bases, with 5 bases left in between. The CDR3 is made up of 12 amino acids. Germline assignment: CDR1 GTSNPN and CDR2 SVGIG (reference sequence). The CDR3 here is CAWRRTYNEQFF. CDR3 DNA sequence: TGTGCCTGGAGGCGGACCTACAATGAGCAGTTCTTC.

V and J are TRBV27 and TRBJ1-3; D is undetermined. Between the trimmed V and J ends, which lost 1 base and 1 base, there was a span of 8 bases. This CDR3 region has 15 residues. Looked up from germline, CDR1 is MNHEY and CDR2 is SMNVEV (reference sequence). CDR3: CASSLYPGSGNTIYF. CDR3 DNA: TGTGCCAGCAGTTTATATCCGGGATCTGGAAACACCATATATTTT.

V and J are TRBV19 and TRBJ1-5; D gene uncertain. The germline V gene has CDR1 LNHDA and CDR2 SQIVND (reference sequence). The CDR3 runs to 12 residues. Trimming pared 4 bases from V and 9 bases from J, leaving 10 bases between. CDR3 nucleotides: TGTGCCAGTAGTACCGGCCCAGGGCCCCAGCATTTT. It translates to CASSTGPGPQHF.

This sequence joins TRBV5-1 and TRBJ1-2, with 8 bases that match TRBD1. The CDR3 extends over 12 amino acids. Per the germline V gene, CDR1 is SGHRS and CDR2 is YFSETQ. J gave up 3 bases and V 5 bases, and 0 bases lay outside the gene matches. The CDR3 DNA is TGCGCCAGCAGGACAGGGGACTATGGCTACACCTTC. Amino acid sequence: CASRTGDYGYTF. Complete variable domain (other parts from reference TRBV5-1 and TRBJ1-2): KAGVTQTPRYLIKTRGQQVTLSCSPISGHRSVSWYQQTPGQGLQFLFEYFSETQRNKGNFPGRFSGRQFSNSRSEMNVSTLELGDSALYLCASRTGDYGYTFGSGTRLTVV.

The chain has TRBV11-3 and TRBJ2-7; D remains ambiguous. The CDR3 loop spans 13 amino acids. Germline V gene lookup returns CDR1 SGHNT and CDR2 YENEEA. Trimming cost V 2 bases and J 6 bases, with 11 bases left between them. The CDR3 reads CASSLSSNGEQYF. CDR3 in DNA: TGTGCCAGCAGCTTATCTAGTAACGGCGAGCAGTACTTC.

The chain is built from TRBV6-5 and TRBJ1-4, with D possibly TRBD1 on 5 matching bases. The length of the CDR3 is 16 residues. V shed 2 bases and J shed 3 bases, with 13 bases lying between them. Germline V gene lookup returns CDR1 MNHEY and CDR2 SVGAGI. CDR3 sequence reads: CASSYLRAGSNEKLFF. The CDR3 DNA reads as TGTGCCAGCAGTTACCTTCGCGCAGGGTCTAATGAAAAACTGTTTTTT.

The V and J genes are TRBV15 and TRBJ1-2; 7 bases line up with TRBD1. The CDR3 consists of 15 residues. V lost 3 bases and J lost 7; bases outside the gene matches: 11. CDR1 is LNHNV, CDR2 YYDKDF, per germline (reference sequence). The CDR3 nucleotides are TGTGCCACCAGCAGCCGACTGACAGGGAGTGGTGGCTACACCTTC. This gives the protein CATSSRLTGSGGYTF.

The gene calls are TRBV7-9 and TRBJ1-1; D unclear. The length of the CDR3 is 12 residues. CDR1 and CDR2 (germline): SEHNR, FQNEAQ (reference sequence). V lost 0 bases and J lost 9, with 8 bases in between. The CDR3 coding sequence is TGTGCCAGCAGCTTAGCGAGGGTCAAAGCTTTCTTT. This codes for CASSLARVKAFF.